The sequence of this TCR beta chain was determined in a study of T cell responses to AZD1222 COVID-19 vaccine. Note on this clone: The antigen is not known.

Whole-study results and caveats: Spike-wide coverage was observed for vaccine-associated CD4 TCRs, with dominant responses at 160-218 and 743-854. Clonal diversity may have been underestimated, and the donors were mostly white British, with more females than males. Spike-specific TCRs gained breadth and depth after people received two AZD1222 doses. Unmutated variant regions reportedly attract nearly half of all spike-specific TCRs.

The CDR3 covers 17 residues. V was cut by 5 bases and J by 4 bases, with 18 bases left in between. CDR1 and CDR2 (germline): SGHTA, FQGNSA. The table came from immunoSEQ multiplex PCR; TCRdb's copy has only in-frame clones and leaves some out. Of 240,000 or so clones listed, approximately 93% are singletons. Sample: peripheral blood, taken on day 0 of AZD1222 vaccination. J is TRBJ2-6 and V is TRBV7-2; D might be TRBD2 (6 bases). The receptor was isolated from an adult in good health. Here the CDR3 reads CASSGRGGGIGANVLTF. CDR3 coding DNA: TGTGCCAGCAGCGGGCGTGGTGGGGGGATAGGGGCCAACGTCCTGACTTTC.